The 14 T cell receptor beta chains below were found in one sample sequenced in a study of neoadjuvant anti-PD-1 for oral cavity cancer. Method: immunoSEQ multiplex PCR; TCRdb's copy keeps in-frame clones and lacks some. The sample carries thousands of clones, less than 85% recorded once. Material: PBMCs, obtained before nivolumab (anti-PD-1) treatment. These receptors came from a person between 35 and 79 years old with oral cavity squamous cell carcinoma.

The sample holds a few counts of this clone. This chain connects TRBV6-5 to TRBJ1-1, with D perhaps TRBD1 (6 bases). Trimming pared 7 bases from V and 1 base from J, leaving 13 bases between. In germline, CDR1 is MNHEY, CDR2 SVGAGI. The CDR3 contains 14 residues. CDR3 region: CASTWTARNTEAFF. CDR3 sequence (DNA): TGTGCCAGCACCTGGACAGCGCGGAACACTGAAGCTTTCTTT.

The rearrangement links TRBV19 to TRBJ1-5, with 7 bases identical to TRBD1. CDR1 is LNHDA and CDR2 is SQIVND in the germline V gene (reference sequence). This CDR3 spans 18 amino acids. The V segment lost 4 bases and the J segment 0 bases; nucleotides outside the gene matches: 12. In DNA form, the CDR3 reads TGTGCCAGTAGTAACCGGGACAGCTATATTCATAGCAATCAGCCCCAGCATTTT. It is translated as CASSNRDSYIHSNQPQHF.

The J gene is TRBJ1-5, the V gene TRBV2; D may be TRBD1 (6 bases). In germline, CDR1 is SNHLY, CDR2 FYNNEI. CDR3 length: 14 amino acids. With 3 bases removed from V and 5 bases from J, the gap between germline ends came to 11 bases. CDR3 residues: CASSEDRSYQPQHF. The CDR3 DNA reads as TGTGCCAGCAGTGAGGACAGAAGTTATCAGCCCCAGCATTTT.

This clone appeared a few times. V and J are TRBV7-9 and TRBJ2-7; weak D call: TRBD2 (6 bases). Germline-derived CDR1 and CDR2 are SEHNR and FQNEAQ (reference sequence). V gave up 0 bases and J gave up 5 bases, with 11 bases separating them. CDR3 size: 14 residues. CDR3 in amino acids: CASSLAEGMNEQYF. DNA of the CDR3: TGTGCCAGCAGCTTAGCGGAGGGGATGAACGAGCAGTACTTC.

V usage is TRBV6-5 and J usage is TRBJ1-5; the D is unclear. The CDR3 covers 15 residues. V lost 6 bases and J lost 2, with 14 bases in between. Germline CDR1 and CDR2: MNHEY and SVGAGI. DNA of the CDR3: TGTGCCAGCAGCAAGAGGAGGGAGGGCAATCAGCCCCAGCATTTT. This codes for CASSKRREGNQPQHF.

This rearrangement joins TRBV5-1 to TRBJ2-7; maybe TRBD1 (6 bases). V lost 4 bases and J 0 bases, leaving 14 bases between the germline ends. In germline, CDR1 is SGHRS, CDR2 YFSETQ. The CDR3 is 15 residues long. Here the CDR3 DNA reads TGCGCCAGCAGCGGCGGACAGTCGAGCTCCTACGAGCAGTACTTC. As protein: CASSGGQSSSYEQYF.

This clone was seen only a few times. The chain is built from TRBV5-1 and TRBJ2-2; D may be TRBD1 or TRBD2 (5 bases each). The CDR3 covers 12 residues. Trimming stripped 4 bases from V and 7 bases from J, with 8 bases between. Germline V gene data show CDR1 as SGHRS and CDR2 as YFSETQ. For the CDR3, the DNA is TGCGCCAGCAGCCCTGGGGGCGGGGAGCTGTTTTTT. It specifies CASSPGGGELFF.

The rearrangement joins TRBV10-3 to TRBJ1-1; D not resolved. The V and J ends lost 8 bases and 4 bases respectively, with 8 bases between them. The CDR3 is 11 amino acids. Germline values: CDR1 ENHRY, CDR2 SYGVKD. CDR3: CAIGRSTEAFF. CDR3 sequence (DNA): TGTGCCATCGGACGGAGCACTGAAGCTTTCTTT.

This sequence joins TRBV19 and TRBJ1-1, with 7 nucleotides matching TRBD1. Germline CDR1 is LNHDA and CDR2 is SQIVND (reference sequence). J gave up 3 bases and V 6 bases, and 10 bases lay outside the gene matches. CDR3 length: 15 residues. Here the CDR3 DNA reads TGTGCCAGTAGGGTTTTAAGACAGGGCTACACTGAAGCTTTCTTT. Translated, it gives CASRVLRQGYTEAFF.

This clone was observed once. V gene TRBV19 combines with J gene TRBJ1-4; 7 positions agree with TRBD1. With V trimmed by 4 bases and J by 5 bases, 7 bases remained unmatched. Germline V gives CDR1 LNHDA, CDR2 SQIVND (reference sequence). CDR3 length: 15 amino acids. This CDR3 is CASSTRTGPNEKLFF. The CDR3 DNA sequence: TGTGCCAGTAGTACCCGGACAGGACCGAATGAAAAACTGTTTTTT.

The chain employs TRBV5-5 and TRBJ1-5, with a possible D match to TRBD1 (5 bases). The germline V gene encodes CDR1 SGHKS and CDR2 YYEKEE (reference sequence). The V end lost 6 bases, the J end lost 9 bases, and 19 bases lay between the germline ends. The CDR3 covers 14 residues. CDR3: CASIQIPGLGPQHF. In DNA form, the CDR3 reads TGTGCCAGCATCCAGATCCCGGGACTAGGGCCCCAGCATTTT.

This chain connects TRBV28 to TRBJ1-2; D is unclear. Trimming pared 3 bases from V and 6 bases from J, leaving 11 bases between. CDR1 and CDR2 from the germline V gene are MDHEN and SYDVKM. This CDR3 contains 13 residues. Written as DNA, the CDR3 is TGTGCCAGCAGTTTCGCGGGGAAGGATGGCTACACCTTC. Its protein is CASSFAGKDGYTF.

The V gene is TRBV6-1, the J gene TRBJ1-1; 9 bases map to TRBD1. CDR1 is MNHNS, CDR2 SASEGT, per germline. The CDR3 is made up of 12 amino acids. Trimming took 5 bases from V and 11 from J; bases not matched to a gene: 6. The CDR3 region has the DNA TGTGCCAGCAGTTGGGGACAGGGAGCGGCTTTCTTT. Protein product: CASSWGQGAAFF.

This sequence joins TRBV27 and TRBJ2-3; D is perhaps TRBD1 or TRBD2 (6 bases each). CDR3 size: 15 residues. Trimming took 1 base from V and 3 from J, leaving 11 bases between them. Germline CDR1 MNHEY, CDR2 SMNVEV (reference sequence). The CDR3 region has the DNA TGTGCCAGCAGTTTATGGCAGGGGAGGACAGATACGCAGTATTTT. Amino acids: CASSLWQGRTDTQYF.